This T cell receptor beta chain was sequenced in a study of CXCR3-negative and CXCR3-positive naive CD8 T cells. Study-level findings and limits: The study found CXCR3 expression partially decreased after cryopreservation and ran most assays on fresh PBMCs. The study found comparably high diversity in both naive subsets and much lower diversity in memory CD8+ cells.

UMI-labeled 5' RACE yielded the TRB cDNA libraries. TCRdb reprocessed the 5' RACE reads, keeping one entry per CDR3 protein, no DNA. Here the sample table reports tens of thousands of distinct CDR3 sequences. Comment on this clonotype: Its specificity is unknown.

Germline V CDR1 and CDR2: LGHNA, YSLEER. CDR3 length: 14 residues. The sample was memory CD8+ T cells from blood. This chain uses TRBV4-3 with TRBJ2-3; TCRdb outputs TRBD2, but without DNA this stays unchecked. This clonotype originated in a human donor in good health. Some clones in this sample may be carry-over from other donors' samples. This chain's CDR3 is CASSQRGGPDTQYF.